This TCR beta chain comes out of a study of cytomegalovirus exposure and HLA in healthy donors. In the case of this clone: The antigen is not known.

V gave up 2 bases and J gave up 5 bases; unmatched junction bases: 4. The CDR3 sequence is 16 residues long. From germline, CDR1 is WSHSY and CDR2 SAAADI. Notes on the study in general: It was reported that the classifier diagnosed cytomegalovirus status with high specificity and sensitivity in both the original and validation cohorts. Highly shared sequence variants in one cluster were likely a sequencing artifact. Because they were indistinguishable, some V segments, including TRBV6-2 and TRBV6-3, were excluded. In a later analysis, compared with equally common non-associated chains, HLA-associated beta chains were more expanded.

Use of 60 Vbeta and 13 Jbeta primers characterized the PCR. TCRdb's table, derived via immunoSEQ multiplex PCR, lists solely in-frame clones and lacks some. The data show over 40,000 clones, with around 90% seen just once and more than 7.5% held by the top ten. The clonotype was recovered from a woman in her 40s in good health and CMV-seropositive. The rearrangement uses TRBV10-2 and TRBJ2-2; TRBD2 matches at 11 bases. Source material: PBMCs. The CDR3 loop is CASSETSGGGTGELFF. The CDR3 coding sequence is TGCGCCAGCAGTGAGACTAGCGGGGGAGGGACCGGGGAGCTGTTTTTT.